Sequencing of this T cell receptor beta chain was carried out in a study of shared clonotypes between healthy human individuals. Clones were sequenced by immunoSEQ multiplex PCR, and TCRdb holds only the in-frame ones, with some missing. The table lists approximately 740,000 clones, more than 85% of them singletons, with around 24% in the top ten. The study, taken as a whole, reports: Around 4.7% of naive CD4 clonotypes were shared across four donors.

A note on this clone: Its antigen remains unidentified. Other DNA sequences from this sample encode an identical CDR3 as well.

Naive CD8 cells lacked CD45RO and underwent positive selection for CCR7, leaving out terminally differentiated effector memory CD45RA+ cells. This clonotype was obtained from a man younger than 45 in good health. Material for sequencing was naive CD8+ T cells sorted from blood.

The CDR3 DNA is TGTGCCAGCAGCTCCCTCGGTGGGGGAAGAGATACGCAGTATTTT. It codes for CASSSLGGGRDTQYF. The chain is built from TRBV7-3 and TRBJ2-3; TRBD1 or TRBD2 may be the D gene (5 bases each). Trimming took off 4 bases at V and 5 bases at J, with 16 bases between the two ends. Germline V lookup: CDR1 SGHTA, CDR2 FQGTGA. This CDR3 region has 15 residues.